This T cell receptor beta chain is from a study of cytomegalovirus exposure and HLA in healthy donors. A note on this clone: Its antigen remains unidentified.

These donors, healthy bone marrow donors, were studied. Study-level results: In a later analysis, TCR beta V- and J-gene trimming was associated with a missense DCLRE1C variant.

60 Vbeta and 13 Jbeta primers were used in PCR. Data came from immunoSEQ multiplex PCR; TCRdb stores just in-frame clones and leaves some out. The sample holds 70,000 to 95,000 clones, around four fifths seen once. The clonotype was recovered from a woman aged 18-29 years in good health and CMV-seropositive. The specimen sequenced was PBMCs.

DNA for the CDR3: TGTGCCAGCAGCCGCCTTCTGGAGGGGGCTTATGGCTACACCTTC. This sequence encodes CASSRLLEGAYGYTF. The V and J genes are TRBV4-2 and TRBJ1-2, with TRBD1 identical over 7 bases. The CDR3 loop spans 15 amino acids. Germline assignment: CDR1 LGHNA and CDR2 YNFKEQ. J gave up 5 bases and V 4 bases, and 10 bases lay outside the gene matches.